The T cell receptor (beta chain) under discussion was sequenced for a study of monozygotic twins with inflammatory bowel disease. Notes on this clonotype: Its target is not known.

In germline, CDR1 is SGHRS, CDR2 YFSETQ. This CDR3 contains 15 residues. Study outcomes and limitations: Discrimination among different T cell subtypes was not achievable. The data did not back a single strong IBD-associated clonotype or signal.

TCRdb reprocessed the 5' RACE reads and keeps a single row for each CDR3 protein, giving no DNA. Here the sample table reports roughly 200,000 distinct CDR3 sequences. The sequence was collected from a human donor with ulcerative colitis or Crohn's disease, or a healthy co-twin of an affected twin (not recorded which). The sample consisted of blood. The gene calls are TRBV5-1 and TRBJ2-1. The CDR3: CASSLTTDTYNEQFF.